The entry below describes one T cell receptor beta chain. Its antigen is as yet unknown. Additional DNA sequences in this sample encode the identical CDR3. The isolated RNA, all of it, was reverse transcribed, so expressed TCRB transcripts were what got sequenced. TCRdb's copy holds only in-frame clones and misses some; the assay was immunoSEQ multiplex PCR. This table has about 270,000 clones, 14% appearing once. These data belong to a study of beta chain features in type 1 diabetes. Study-wide points: Amplification by PCR could prefer shorter templates, with the same effect in patients and controls. Shorter TCRB CDR3s, moderately but significantly so, were found in Type 1 diabetes patients in all four CD4+ subsets. Diminished insertions and augmented deletions at VDJ junctions characterized type 1 diabetes patients.

V shed 0 bases, J shed 10 bases, and the junction held 4 bases outside the gene matches. From germline, CDR1 is SGHRS and CDR2 YFSETQ. CDR3 length: 13 residues. This chain uses TRBV5-1 with TRBJ2-1, with 7 bases that match TRBD2. Sequencing was done on a sample of naive CD4+ T cells from blood. The sequence derives from a man younger than 40 with type 1 diabetes. CDR3 sequence: CASSLGLANEQFF. In DNA, the CDR3 is TGCGCCAGCAGCTTGGGACTAGCTAACGAGCAGTTCTTC.